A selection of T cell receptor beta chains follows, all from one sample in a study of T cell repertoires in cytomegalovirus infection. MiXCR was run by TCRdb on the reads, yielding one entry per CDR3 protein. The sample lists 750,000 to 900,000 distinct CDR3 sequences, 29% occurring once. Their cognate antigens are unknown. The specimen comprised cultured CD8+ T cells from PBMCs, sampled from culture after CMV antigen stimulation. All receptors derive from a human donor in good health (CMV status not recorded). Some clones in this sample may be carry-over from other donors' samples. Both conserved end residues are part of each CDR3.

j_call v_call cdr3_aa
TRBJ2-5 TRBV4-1 CASSQGGGGGGVETQYF
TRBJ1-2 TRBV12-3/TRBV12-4 CASSFWDRHNYGYTF
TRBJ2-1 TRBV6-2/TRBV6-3 CASTGGRRGIDEQFF
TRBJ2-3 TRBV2 CASSEAGTARADTQYF
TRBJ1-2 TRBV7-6 CASSLGGRVDYGYTF
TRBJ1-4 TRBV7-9 CASSLTGAAEKLFF
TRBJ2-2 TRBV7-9 CASSSIAELFF
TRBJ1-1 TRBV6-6 CASSYPKKGLKNTEAFF
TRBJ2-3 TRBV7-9 CASSLVGQIPDTQYF
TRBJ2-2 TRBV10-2 CASSESRGLAGVTGELFF
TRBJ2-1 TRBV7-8 CASSLVASDDEQFF
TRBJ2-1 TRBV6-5 CASSSPGHYGGEQFF
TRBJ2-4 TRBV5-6 CASSAPGQRGIQYF
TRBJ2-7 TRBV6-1 CASSVLAGATSYEQYF
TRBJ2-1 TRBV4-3 CASSQDLTNYIDNEQFF
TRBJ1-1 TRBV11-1 CASSPDRGAEAFF
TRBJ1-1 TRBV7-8 CASSLGRGNTEAFF
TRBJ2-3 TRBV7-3 CASSLYSGGSTDTQYF
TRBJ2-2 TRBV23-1 CASSRAGENTGELFF
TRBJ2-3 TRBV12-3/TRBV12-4 CASIPGLAGRSSTDTQYF
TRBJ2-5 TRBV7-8 CASSHSWDRGEETQYF
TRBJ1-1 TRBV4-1 CASSHGEVGNTEAFF
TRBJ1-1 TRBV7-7 CASSLGSLGTEAFF
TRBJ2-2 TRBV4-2 CASSQAVGFSGELFF
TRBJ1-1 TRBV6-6 CASSYKGQGNTEAFF
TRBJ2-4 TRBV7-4 CASSRSTTHIQYF
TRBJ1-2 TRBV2 CASSEDREYGYTF
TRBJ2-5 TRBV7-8 CASSSHLKETQYF
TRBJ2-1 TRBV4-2 CASSRTSGGTGGEQFF
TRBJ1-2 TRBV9 CASSVAYGSNYGYTF
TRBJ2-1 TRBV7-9 CASSFLLRGWEQFF
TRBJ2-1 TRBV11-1 CASSPWEDEQFF
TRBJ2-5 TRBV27 CASSVHSGGAQETQYF
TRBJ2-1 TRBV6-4 CASSDSPGTGRENEQFF
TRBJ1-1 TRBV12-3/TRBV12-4 CASRDTGNLPNTEAFF
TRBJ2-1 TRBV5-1 CASSLAVGGAEEQFF
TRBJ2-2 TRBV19 CASSSRGRDRYTGELFF
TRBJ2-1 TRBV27 CASSFNLAGGYNEQFF
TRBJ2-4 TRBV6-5 CASSYGAVKNIQYF
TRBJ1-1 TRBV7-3 CASSLAHYTEAFF
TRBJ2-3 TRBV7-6 CASSLGLAGAVATQYF
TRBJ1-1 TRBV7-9 CASRRQGYTEAFF
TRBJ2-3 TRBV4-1 CASSQERLSGGSTDTQYF
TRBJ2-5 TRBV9 CASSDHSITGDQETQYF
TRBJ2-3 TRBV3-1 CASSQDPSGTQYF
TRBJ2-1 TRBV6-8 CASTSVGIGAQGFEQFF
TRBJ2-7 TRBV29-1 CSVAGTGSSYEQYF
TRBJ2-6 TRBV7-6 CASSLAGGPTSGANVLTF
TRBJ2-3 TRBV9 CASSVGRGGRPDTQYF
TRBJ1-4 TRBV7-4 CASSADNEKLFF